This TCR beta chain was sequenced for a study of cytomegalovirus exposure and HLA in healthy donors. Regarding the study as a whole: In an earlier analysis, productive rearrangement rates for most beta V segments clustered near 87% or 30%. CMV serostatus was the sole immune exposure information available. Rare TCR sequences dominated, though some public TCRs recurred in many donors.

Vbeta (60) and Jbeta (13) primers were used in the PCR. The assay was immunoSEQ multiplex PCR, and TCRdb's table has in-frame clones only and misses some. This sample has about 59,000 clones, with over 60% found just once. Losses at the gene ends were 3 bases for V and 8 bases for J; bases not matched to a gene: 7. This CDR3 has 14 residues. CDR1 and CDR2 (germline): GTSNPN, SVGIG (reference sequence). This clone was counted between two and nine times. Antigen specificity is unknown. The V call is TRBV30, the J call TRBJ1-4; 9 bases agree with TRBD1. Sample: PBMCs. The TCR sequence derives from a man aged 30 to 39 in good health and CMV-seropositive. For the CDR3, the DNA is TGTGCCTGGAGCCCGGGACAGGGATGGGAAAAACTGTTTTTT. Its protein is CAWSPGQGWEKLFF.